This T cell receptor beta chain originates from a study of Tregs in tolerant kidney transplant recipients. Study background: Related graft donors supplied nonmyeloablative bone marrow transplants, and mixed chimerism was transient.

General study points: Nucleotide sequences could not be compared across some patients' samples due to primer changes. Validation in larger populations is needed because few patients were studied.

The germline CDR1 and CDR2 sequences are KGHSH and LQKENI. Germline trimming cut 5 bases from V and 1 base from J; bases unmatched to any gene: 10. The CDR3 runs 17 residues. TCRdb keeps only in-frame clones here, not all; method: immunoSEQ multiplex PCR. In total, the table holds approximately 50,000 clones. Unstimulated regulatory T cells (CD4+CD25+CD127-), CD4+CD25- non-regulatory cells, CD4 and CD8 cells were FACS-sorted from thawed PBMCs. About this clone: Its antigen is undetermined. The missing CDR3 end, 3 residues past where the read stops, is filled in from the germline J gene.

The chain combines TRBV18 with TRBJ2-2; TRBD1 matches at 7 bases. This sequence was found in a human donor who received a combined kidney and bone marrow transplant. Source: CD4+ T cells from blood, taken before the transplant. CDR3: CASSETGKVVNTGELFF. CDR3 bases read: TGTGCCAGCTCAGAGACAGGGAAAGTCGTGAACACCGGGGAG. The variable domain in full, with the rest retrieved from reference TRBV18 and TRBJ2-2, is NAGVMQNPRHLVRRRGQEARLRCSPMKGHSHVYWYRQLPEEGLKFMVYLQKENIIDESGMPKERFSAEFPKEGPSILRIQQVVRGDSAAYFCASSETGKVVNTGELFFGEGSRLTVL.